This record covers a single T cell receptor beta chain. It lacks a known antigen. Per-nucleotide qualities are absent, and no much larger clonotype sits a single base away. The library came from the immunoSEQ multiplex PCR assay. A mixture of 60 forward primers for TCR Vbeta segments and 13 reverse primers for TCR Jbeta segments was used in the multiplex PCR. A multiplex PCR assay on genomic DNA amplified the CDR3 region of rearranged TCR beta genes. The Illumina HiSeq System was used to sequence the amplified TCR beta libraries as 87-base-pair reads. Per the authors' processing: A later analysis counted approximately 84 million unique TCR beta chains across the 500 to 850 repertoires, and roughly 9.9 million of these chains were shared by at least two donors. A nearest-neighbor algorithm error-corrected the raw reads and collapsed the reads into unique sequences, merging closely related sequences to remove PCR and sequencing errors. Alignment of CDR3 sequences to IMGT reference sequences was used to assign V, D and J gene segments. For a sequence to be retained, a match of at least six nucleotides to both a V gene segment and a J gene segment was required. A rearrangement was called productive if the CDR3 had no stop codons and remained in frame with V and J, and every other rearrangement was called non-productive. CDR3 was defined by IMGT convention, running from the second conserved V-encoded cysteine to the conserved J-encoded phenylalanine. The earlier analysis of fewer than 750 of the donors excluded sequences that lacked an unambiguous match to a single V gene segment. An earlier analysis of several hundred of the donors classified V segments as functional when productive rearrangements were above 56.7% and as segregating when the standard deviation between donors was above 5%. To diagnose cytomegalovirus status from the catalog of TCR beta chain sequences, a statistical classification framework was built. In a later analysis, V and J genes were assigned by comparing TCR nucleotide sequences against IMGT/GENE-DB human TR gene sequences. A later analysis assigned CDR3 sequences and most-parsimonious VDJ recombination scenarios with the TCRdist pipeline. In a later analysis, each TCR beta chain was defined by its CDR3 amino acid sequence together with its V-gene family, and reads without a unique V-gene family were excluded. As a way to deal with suspected cross-contamination and a sequencing artifact, a later analysis dropped approximately 570 nucleotide sequences that were highly shared and had low generation probability. For each public chain, a later analysis derived a clonal expansion index from normalized ranks of inferred template counts within each repertoire. In a later analysis, generation probabilities were computed with a VDJ recombination model fitted to out-of-frame rearrangements, and the resulting probabilities were checked against IGoR. In a later analysis, TCR-TCR, TCR-HLA and TCR-CMV co-occurrence was scored with hypergeometric tests, and a repertoire-size bias correction was applied to TCR pairs. To estimate false discovery rates, a later analysis permuted the HLA or CMV assignments 20 times. In a later analysis, co-occurring TCRs were grouped using DBSCAN, with TCRdist sequence similarity added in when clustering inside HLA-allele-positive subsets. Repertoires with fewer than 30,000 or more than 120,000 public chains were left out of co-occurrence clustering, as were five repertoires with anomalous nucleotide sharing. TCRdb took this table from immuneACCESS and kept in-frame rearrangements with V and J called. Such tables lack part of the clones; where checked against another copy, unresolved V genes explain under half of the gap, and the rest is unexplained. The DNA gave D and trimming, while V, J and clone size come from that table. The sample table shows approximately 160,000 clones, and almost 85% are seen once. 0.38% of the sample belongs to the ten largest clones.

This entry comes from a study of cytomegalovirus exposure and HLA in healthy donors (dated by TCRdb to 2017 to 2019). Regarding the research as a whole: According to an earlier analysis of 550 to 750 of the donors, about 180 million T cells yielded 90 million to 130 million unique TCR beta sequences and 276 Gb of sequence data. Among around 400 genotyped donors of the cohort, an average of 235,054 unique TCR beta nucleotide sequences were sequenced per donor, roughly 18% of them non-productive. An early release covering 550 to 650 HLA-typed donors comprised around 300 gigabases of sequencing data and approximately 85 million unique TCR sequences. Donor age, sex, ethnicity and CMV serostatus were collected together with the repertoire data. Typing coverage varied by locus: roughly 620-630 donors for A, B, C, DRB1 and DQB1; roughly 500 for DQA1; more than 600 for DPA1; 400 to 480 for DPB1. The study profiled the T cell repertoires of fewer than 850 subjects by immunosequencing and related them to cytomegalovirus serostatus. The later analysis used no new phenotypic data to find candidate immune exposures, relying instead on TCR beta sequences and their occurrence across donors. To study patterns of TCR occurrence, a later analysis re-analyzed previously published TCR beta repertoires from around 660 donors and added high-resolution HLA genotyping. Roughly 5 DR-DQ haplotypes were handled as single units for association and clustering because linkage in the cohort was strong. The genetic ancestry cluster associated with self-reported Caucasian donors included over 65% of the roughly 410 genotyped donors. Besides the first cohort of more than 650 subjects, a separate validation cohort made up of roughly 120 different subjects was used. All discovery cohort repertoires had been generated using a single sequencing platform. To predict cytomegalovirus infection status, the study combined high-throughput TCR immunosequencing, statistical association of individual TCRs with disease status, and machine learning. A later genetic analysis took genome-wide SNP genotypes for about three fifths of the 666 donors and used that subset as a discovery cohort. An earlier analysis of nearly 600 of the donors applied high-throughput TCR beta sequencing to assess whether each TCR beta V gene segment acted as functional or pseudogenic. The study aimed to test whether cataloging public T cell receptors could reveal signatures of past pathogen exposure. Class I and class II HLA loci were covered by the typing at four-digit resolution. The paper's findings and limits, for the study overall: Across donors, most TCR sequences were observed very rarely, whereas some public TCRs were present in many individuals. In a later analysis, HLA-associated TCR beta chains were found to be more clonally expanded and to have lower generation probabilities than equally common non-associated chains. Three of the identified cytomegalovirus-associated TCR beta chains were confirmed in vitro to be specific for cytomegalovirus antigens. An earlier analysis of approximately 500 of the donors showed that most TCR beta V segments appeared in productive rearrangements either about 90% or about 30% of the time, which broadly matched IMGT annotations. According to a later analysis, most CMV-associated TCR beta chains appeared to be HLA-restricted, and the HLA associations seemed to be driven largely by CMV exposure. Immune exposure information for the cohort was limited to CMV serostatus. Because the 87-base-pair reads could not distinguish some IMGT-functional V segments, including TRBV6-2 and TRBV6-3, those segments were excluded. Roughly uniform sequencing depth across donors was assumed in presence/absence analyses, although this assumption may not hold. Strong co-occurrence of HLA alleles, especially DR and DQ, made assigning TCR associations to individual alleles difficult. A further reported finding was that TCR beta sequences accurately predicted the HLA-A and HLA-B alleles for most subjects in the first cohort. A cluster of highly shared sequence variants was judged likely to represent a technical artifact of the sequencing pipeline. V-gene and J-gene trimming of TCR beta chains was associated with a missense DCLRE1C variant in a later genetic analysis, and the association was replicated in an independent cohort. It was suggested by the authors that the approach could potentially be generalized to other disease states and immunological phenotypes. In a later analysis, several top co-occurrence clusters were reported to appear linked to parvovirus B19, influenza, CMV and Epstein-Barr virus. A later genetic analysis reported fewer N-insertions in productive TCRs among donors in an Asian-associated ancestry cluster than the roughly 690-donor mean. The earlier analysis of about 600 of the donors excluded 15 to 20 rarely observed V segments, including chromosome 9 orphons, because counts were too low. Cytomegalovirus status was reported to be diagnosed by the classifier with high specificity and sensitivity in both the original and validation cohorts. The study listed 150 to 200 TCR beta chains as associated with cytomegalovirus. Because some donors lacked HLA typing at each locus, the association tests relied only on the typed subset. In a later analysis, some 18,000 TCR beta sequences were associated with specific HLA alleles at a false discovery rate of 0.05. Linkage disequilibrium might explain the correlated functional status among segregating V segments, but an unknown experimental factor could not be ruled out. According to a later analysis, TCR association rates differed among HLA loci, with DRB1 alleles showing the most associated TCRs and HLA-C alleles showing the fewest. In this cohort, only TCR beta chains were sequenced, and detectable features were limited by the absence of alpha or paired-chain data.

In total, roughly 670 healthy bone marrow donors made up the cohort. Cohort members were all nominally healthy when sampled, although unrecorded immune exposures were likely present. The donor was CMV seronegative and belonged to the group of more than 300 seronegative cohort members. Every donor gave a peripheral blood sample, and the peripheral blood mononuclear cells from that sample were used for TCR beta sequencing. The Qiagen DNeasy Blood Extraction Kit was used to extract genomic DNA from the blood cell samples. Counted from cysteine to phenylalanine, this CDR3 has 16 amino acids. The sequence is cut down to CDR3 DNA, 48 bases in frame from base 1. As encoded in the germline V gene (reference sequence), CDR1 is LNHDA while CDR2 is SQIVND. Relative to germline, V is 7 bases shorter and J is 0 bases shorter, with 16 bases between their ends.

Material for sequencing was PBMCs. The V and J segments used are TRBV19 and TRBJ1-5; a tentative D match to TRBD1 spans 5 bases. This TCR was sampled from a boy between 2 and 10 years old in good health and CMV-seronegative. The encoded CDR3 is CASTSPHRNSNQPQHF. The sequence in DNA is TGTGCCAGTACCTCCCCCCACAGGAATAGCAATCAGCCCCAGCATTTT.